The 26 T cell receptor beta chains listed next were all sequenced from one sample in a study of CD8 T cells in ankylosing spondylitis. TCRdb itself ran the 5' RACE reads through MiXCR, one entry per CDR3 protein. This sample has 350,000 to 400,000 distinct CDR3 sequences, with 20% found just once. Material for sequencing was blood, either unsorted or a sorted T cell fraction (not recorded which). The receptor source for this set is a male donor with ankylosing spondylitis or in good health (not recorded which).

This clonotype was detected only a few times. This chain uses TRBV6-1 with TRBJ2-3; 10 bases line up with TRBD1. CDR3 size: 17 residues. The ends lost 6 bases at V and 2 bases at J; junction bases unmatched: 11. Germline CDR1 is MNHNS and CDR2 is SASEGT. CDR3 loop: CASRTPATGGPTDTQYF. DNA of the CDR3: TGTGCCAGCAGAACCCCCGCGACAGGGGGCCCCACAGATACGCAGTATTTT.

This clonotype was seen only once. The chain carries TRBV20-1 and TRBJ2-7; the D gene is possibly TRBD2 (7 bases). CDR3 length equals 17 residues. Trimming took off 1 base at V and 4 bases at J, with 23 bases between the two ends. Germline V CDR1 and CDR2: DFQATT, SNEGSKA (reference sequence). CDR3: CSARVWATTGRGYEQYF. CDR3 DNA: TGCAGTGCTAGAGTTTGGGCTACTACGGGGAGGGGGTACGAGCAGTACTTC.

The sample holds a few counts of this clonotype. The chain employs TRBV20-1 and TRBJ2-2; D remains ambiguous. The CDR3 runs 11 residues. The V gene lost 6 bases and the J gene lost 3 bases, with 5 bases spanning the gap. Germline CDR1 DFQATT, CDR2 SNEGSKA (reference sequence). CDR3 protein: CSAQDTGELFF. The CDR3 bases are TGCAGTGCCCAGGACACCGGGGAGCTGTTTTTT.

The chain joins TRBV19 to TRBJ2-4; D not resolved. CDR3 length: 14 amino acids. V lost 5 bases and J 2 bases, leaving 10 bases between the germline ends. CDR1 is LNHDA and CDR2 is SQIVND in the germline V gene (reference sequence). The CDR3 DNA reads as TGTGCCAGTAGTTCCCGACACCCCAAAAACATTCAGTACTTC. This gives the protein CASSSRHPKNIQYF. Full variable domain (outside the CDR3, taken from reference TRBV19 and TRBJ2-4): DGGITQSPKYLFRKEGQNVTLSCEQNLNHDAMYWYRQDPGQGLRLIYYSQIVNDFQKGDIAEGYSVSREKKESFPLTVTSAQKNPTAFYLCASSSRHPKNIQYFGAGTRLSVL.

J is TRBJ2-7 and V is TRBV11-2; no clear D. V lost 1 base, J lost 5 bases, and 12 bases lay in between. CDR1 is SGHAT, CDR2 FQNNGV, per germline. The CDR3 has 14 residues. This chain's CDR3 is CASSLVADVDEQYF. As DNA, the CDR3 is TGTGCCAGCAGCTTAGTGGCCGACGTGGACGAGCAGTACTTC.

The genes are TRBV6-1 and TRBJ2-3; TRBD1 aligns across 8 bases. V trimming: 7 bases; J trimming: 3 bases; junction bases outside the gene matches: 6. The CDR3 has 14 residues. Germline values: CDR1 MNHNS, CDR2 SASEGT. CDR3 sequence reads: CASNPGGGTDTQYF. Here the CDR3 DNA reads TGTGCCAGCAATCCAGGGGGCGGGACAGATACGCAGTATTTT.

V is TRBV5-6 and J is TRBJ2-7; TRBD1 matches 9 bases. With 4 bases clipped from V and 1 base from J, the junction kept 6 bases outside the gene matches. The length of the CDR3 is 15 residues. Germline values: CDR1 SGHDT, CDR2 YYEEEE. The CDR3 region has the DNA TGTGCCAGCAGCGCTGGACAGGGGACTTCCTACGAGCAGTACTTC. This sequence encodes CASSAGQGTSYEQYF.

This sequence joins TRBV5-1 and TRBJ1-2, with D unresolved. The ends were cut back, 0 bases at V and 6 bases at J, with 6 bases in the middle. Germline CDR1 SGHRS, CDR2 YFSETQ. The CDR3 loop spans 12 amino acids. In DNA, the CDR3 is TGCGCCAGCAGCTTGGCCGGGGATGGCTACACCTTC. Protein: CASSLAGDGYTF.

In its sample, this clonotype was seen a few times. This sequence joins TRBV3-1 and TRBJ2-2, with D uncertain. V lost 2 bases and J lost 6, with 10 bases in between. This CDR3 comprises 14 residues. Germline loops: CDR1 LGHDT, CDR2 YNNKEL (reference sequence). DNA for the CDR3: TGTGCCAGCAGCCAACCATGGCCCGCCGGGGAGCTGTTTTTT. Residues: CASSQPWPAGELFF.

The V call is TRBV29-1, the J call TRBJ2-2; TRBD2 aligns across 14 bases. Germline-derived CDR1 and CDR2 are SQVTM and ANQGSEA. The CDR3 is 16 amino acids. The ends lost 7 bases at V and 1 base at J; junction bases unmatched: 5. Here the CDR3 DNA reads TGCAGCGCTCGGACTAGCGGGGGGATGAACACCGGGGAGCTGTTTTTT. It encodes CSARTSGGMNTGELFF.

This clonotype has just a few counts. The V and J genes are TRBV7-9 and TRBJ2-3; TRBD1 matches at 9 bases. The CDR3 has 14 residues. V was clipped by 5 bases and J by 6 bases; unmatched bases: 6. CDR1 and CDR2 (germline): SEHNR, FQNEAQ (reference sequence). The CDR3 DNA reads as TGTGCCAGCAGCCCCCGGGACAGGGAGGATACGCAGTATTTT. The encoded protein is CASSPRDREDTQYF.

The chain carries TRBV6-1 and TRBJ2-7; perhaps TRBD2 as D (6 bases). The V end lost 4 bases, the J end lost 3 bases, and 10 bases lay between the germline ends. Per the germline V gene, CDR1 is MNHNS and CDR2 is SASEGT. The CDR3 totals 13 residues. The CDR3: CASSVGTYYEQYF. In DNA form, the CDR3 reads TGTGCCAGCAGTGTCGGGACTTACTACGAGCAGTACTTC.

The chain carries TRBV11-2 and TRBJ2-1, with TRBD2 matching 7 bases. This CDR3 comprises 12 residues. Germline-derived CDR1 and CDR2 are SGHAT and FQNNGV. Trimming at V came to 3 bases and at J to 15 bases, leaving 8 bases not matched to a gene. The CDR3 DNA reads as TGTGCCAGCAGCTTGGCCGGCAGGGAGGGGTTCTTC. Amino acid sequence: CASSLAGREGFF.

This clonotype came up a few times. V gene TRBV10-1 combines with J gene TRBJ2-3; D remains ambiguous. The length of the CDR3 is 15 residues. CDR1 and CDR2 (germline): WNHNN, SYGVQD (reference sequence). Trimming shortened V by 3 bases and J by 0 bases, and 10 bases separated the two germline ends. Here the CDR3 reads CASSEYRSSTDTQYF. The CDR3, as DNA: TGCGCCAGCAGTGAATACCGCTCTAGCACAGATACGCAGTATTTT.

V usage is TRBV5-6 and J usage is TRBJ2-7; D possibly matches TRBD1 or TRBD2 (5 bases each). From germline, CDR1 is SGHDT and CDR2 YYEEEE. V shed 0 bases and J shed 2 bases, with 15 bases lying between them. The CDR3 has 16 amino acids. In nucleotides, the CDR3 is TGTGCCAGCAGCTTGGCATGGGGACGGATTCCCTACGAGCAGTACTTC. This codes for CASSLAWGRIPYEQYF.

V and J are TRBV6-1 and TRBJ2-7; TRBD2 matches at 8 bases. The CDR3 is made up of 20 amino acids. The V gene end was trimmed by 2 bases and the J gene end by 2 bases; junction bases not matched to a gene: 20. Germline V CDR1 and CDR2: MNHNS, SASEGT. The CDR3 region is CASSEPSLLVTGTSPYEQYF. CDR3 nucleotides: TGTGCCAGCAGTGAACCCTCGCTCCTCGTTACCGGGACTAGTCCCTACGAGCAGTACTTC.

The chain uses TRBV7-9 and TRBJ2-1, with no clear D. Trimming took 3 bases from V and 5 from J, leaving 11 bases between them. The CDR3 consists of 14 residues. CDR1 and CDR2 from the germline V gene are SEHNR and FQNEAQ (reference sequence). CDR3 coding DNA: TGTGCCAGCAGCTTCCCCGGGCCTAACAATGAGCAGTTCTTC. Translated: CASSFPGPNNEQFF.

V and J are TRBV12-3 or TRBV12-4 and TRBJ1-6, with D perhaps TRBD1 (6 bases). Trimming shortened V by 6 bases and J by 5 bases, and 14 bases separated the two germline ends. This CDR3 comprises 15 residues. In DNA, the CDR3 is TGTGCCAGCAGCCCACTGGGGGGGCATAATTCACCCCTCCACTTT. It encodes CASSPLGGHNSPLHF.

The V gene is TRBV6-1, the J gene TRBJ2-3, with 8 bases identical to TRBD1. CDR3 length: 15 amino acids. V lost 5 bases, J lost 2 bases, and 6 bases stayed unmatched. Germline V gene data show CDR1 as MNHNS and CDR2 as SASEGT. The CDR3 here is CASSPGQDHTDTQYF. The CDR3 nucleotides read TGTGCCAGCAGTCCGGGACAGGATCACACAGATACGCAGTATTTT.

The rearrangement joins TRBV4-2 to TRBJ1-1, with D hard to call. V dropped 4 bases and J dropped 4 bases, with 10 bases sitting between them. The germline gives CDR1 LGHNA, CDR2 YNFKEQ. This CDR3 has 13 amino acids. Written as DNA, the CDR3 is TGTGCCAGCAGCCCCGGGCTCCTCACTGAAGCTTTCTTT. This translates into CASSPGLLTEAFF.

The genes are TRBV10-3 and TRBJ2-2, with TRBD1 matching over 7 bases. This CDR3 has 16 residues. The germline V gene has CDR1 ENHRY and CDR2 SYGVKD. The J segment lost 0 bases and the V segment lost 2 bases, leaving 3 bases of the junction unmatched. The CDR3 here is CAISEPGTANTGELFF. In DNA, the CDR3 is TGTGCCATCAGTGAGCCAGGGACAGCGAACACCGGGGAGCTGTTTTTT.

This chain connects TRBV4-1 to TRBJ2-7, with D perhaps assigned TRBD1 or TRBD2 (5 bases each). CDR3 size: 14 residues. V was shortened by 2 bases and J by 3 bases, with 11 bases between the two germline ends. CDR1 is MGHRA, CDR2 YSYEKL, per germline. The CDR3 region is CASSQRDLHYEQYF. The CDR3 bases are TGCGCCAGCAGCCAAAGGGACCTTCACTACGAGCAGTACTTC.

This clonotype has a count of ten or more. This chain connects TRBV9 to TRBJ2-7; 12 bases are a match to TRBD1. V lost 2 bases, J lost 5 bases, and 2 bases stayed unmatched. Looked up from germline, CDR1 is SGDLS and CDR2 is YYNGEE. The CDR3 has 14 amino acids. In nucleotides, the CDR3 is TGTGCCAGCAGCGTGGGACAGGGGGCCAACGAGCAGTACTTC. The encoded protein is CASSVGQGANEQYF.

The rearrangement uses TRBV4-1 and TRBJ1-6; D is ambiguous. The V gene's germline CDR1 is MGHRA and CDR2 YSYEKL. CDR3 length equals 14 residues. The germline V and J ends were trimmed by 1 base and 7 bases, with 8 bases remaining between them. The CDR3 protein is CASSQVGANSPLHF. The CDR3 coding sequence is TGCGCCAGCAGCCAAGTTGGCGCGAATTCACCCCTCCACTTT.

This rearrangement joins TRBV20-1 to TRBJ2-7; tentatively, D is TRBD1 (6 bases). The length of the CDR3 is 13 residues. Per germline, CDR1 DFQATT and CDR2 SNEGSKA (reference sequence). The V end was cut by 2 bases, the J end by 3 bases, with 11 bases between. The CDR3 DNA follows: TGCAGTGCTAGACAGGGGCCAATCTACGAGCAGTACTTC. It is translated as CSARQGPIYEQYF.

The V and J genes are TRBV12-3 or TRBV12-4 and TRBJ1-1, with a possible D match to TRBD1 (5 bases). CDR3 length: 13 residues. Between the trimmed V and J ends, which lost 4 bases and 4 bases, there was a span of 10 bases. DNA of the CDR3: TGTGCCAGCAGTTCCCTGGGGGGCACTGAAGCTTTCTTT. Amino acid sequence: CASSSLGGTEAFF.